The 25 T cell receptor beta chains listed next were all sequenced from one sample in a study of cytomegalovirus exposure and HLA in healthy donors. PCR amplification relied on 60 Vbeta primers (plus 13 Jbeta primers). Here immunoSEQ multiplex PCR was the method, and the copy in TCRdb shows in-frame clones only, minus some. The sample yields about 96,000 clones, about four fifths seen once. The specimen was PBMCs. The receptors derive from a female donor in good health and CMV-seropositive.

This clone was observed a few times. The V gene is TRBV2, the J gene TRBJ1-5; D is unclear. The CDR3 totals 15 residues. Per the germline V gene, CDR1 is SNHLY and CDR2 is FYNNEI. V was cut by 8 bases and J by 0 bases, with 14 bases left in between. The CDR3 nucleotides read TGTGCCAGCCGTCAGGTGCCCTTTAGCAATCAGCCCCAGCATTTT. Translated, it gives CASRQVPFSNQPQHF.

The V call is TRBV15, the J call TRBJ1-1; D is unresolved. The CDR3 covers 14 residues. Germline CDR1 is LNHNV and CDR2 is YYDKDF (reference sequence). The V gene lost 4 bases and the J gene lost 2 bases, with 11 bases spanning the gap. The CDR3 spells CATSISNLNTEAFF. In nucleotides, the CDR3 is TGTGCCACCAGCATAAGCAACCTAAACACTGAAGCTTTCTTT.

J is TRBJ1-4 and V is TRBV2; tentatively, D is TRBD1 (5 bases). V was cut by 3 bases and J by 2 bases, with 10 bases left in between. Per germline, CDR1 SNHLY and CDR2 FYNNEI. The CDR3 length is 15 residues. CDR3 sequence: CASSDPGFTNEKLFF. The CDR3 DNA sequence: TGTGCCAGCAGTGACCCAGGGTTCACTAATGAAAAACTGTTTTTT.

The gene calls are TRBV6-5 and TRBJ1-4; no definite D call. The CDR3 has 12 residues. Germline values: CDR1 MNHEY, CDR2 SVGAGI. The V and J ends lost 5 bases and 7 bases respectively, with 8 bases between them. CDR3 nucleotides: TGTGCCAGCAGTCGTAGTGGTGAAAAACTGTTTTTT. Amino acid sequence: CASSRSGEKLFF.

This clone was detected only a few times. V gene TRBV9 combines with J gene TRBJ2-3; 8 bases fit TRBD1. Germline CDR1 reads SGDLS; CDR2 reads YYNGEE. Trimming cost V 0 bases and J 3 bases; bases outside gene matches: 0. The CDR3 contains 14 residues. CDR3 in amino acids: CASSVDRGTDTQYF. CDR3 DNA: TGTGCCAGCAGCGTAGACAGGGGGACAGATACGCAGTATTTT. Using reference TRBV9 and TRBJ2-3 for the parts outside the CDR3, the full variable domain is DSGVTQTPKHLITATGQRVTLRCSPRSGDLSVYWYQQSLDQGLQFLIQYYNGEERAKGNILERFSAQQFPDLHSELNLSSLELGDSALYFCASSVDRGTDTQYFGPGTRLTVL.

This chain joins TRBV7-8 and TRBJ1-1, with D possibly being TRBD1 (6 bases). From germline, CDR1 is SGHVS and CDR2 FQNEAQ. The CDR3 runs to 14 residues. V dropped 5 bases and J dropped 2 bases, with 12 bases sitting between them. This CDR3 reads CASSRGTFNTEAFF. In nucleotides, the CDR3 is TGTGCCAGCAGCCGAGGGACATTCAACACTGAAGCTTTCTTT. Drawing the rest from reference TRBV7-8 and TRBJ1-1, the complete variable domain is GAGVSQSPRYKVAKRGQDVALRCDPISGHVSLFWYQQALGQGPEFLTYFQNEAQLDKSGLPSDRFFAERPEGSVSTLKIQRTQQEDSAVYLCASSRGTFNTEAFFGQGTRLTVV.

There are a few counts of this clone. The CDR3 coding sequence is TGTGCCAGCAGTTACAGGGGAGGAACTGAAGCTTTCTTT. Translated: CASSYRGGTEAFF. The chain has TRBV6-6 and TRBJ1-1; a weak D match, TRBD1 (5 bases). This CDR3 is 13 amino acids long. Germline V gene sequence: CDR1 MNHNY, CDR2 SVGAGI (reference sequence). V was cut by 2 bases and J by 5 bases, with 9 bases left in between.

The rearrangement uses TRBV28 and TRBJ1-5, with 11 bases lining up with TRBD1. Germline-derived CDR1 and CDR2 are MDHEN and SYDVKM. The CDR3 runs 13 residues. V shed 8 bases, J shed 6 bases, and the junction held 3 bases outside the gene matches. Here the CDR3 reads CASGGTGGQPQHF. CDR3 bases: TGTGCCAGCGGCGGGACAGGGGGTCAGCCCCAGCATTTT.

This clone was seen more than once but under ten times. CDR3 sequence: CASSRGLAGRTDTQYF. In nucleotides, the CDR3 is TGTGCCAGCAGCCGAGGACTAGCGGGTCGGACAGATACGCAGTATTTT. V usage is TRBV7-2 and J usage is TRBJ2-3; TRBD2 matches 11 bases. Trimming took 5 bases from V and 3 from J; bases not matched to a gene: 7. Germline V gene lookup returns CDR1 SGHTA and CDR2 FQGNSA. The CDR3 covers 16 residues.

The chain has TRBV30 and TRBJ2-5, with D possibly TRBD2 on 6 matching bases. This CDR3 has 11 residues. Germline values: CDR1 GTSNPN, CDR2 SVGIG (reference sequence). V was clipped by 8 bases and J by 5 bases, with 12 bases between them. The CDR3 protein is CAGGGGETQYF. The CDR3 region has the DNA TGTGCCGGGGGAGGTGGGGAGACCCAGTACTTC. Full variable domain (remainder filled in from reference TRBV30 and TRBJ2-5): SQTIHQWPATLVQPVGSPLSLECTVEGTSNPNLYWYRQAAGRGLQLLFYSVGIGQISSEVPQNLSASRPQDRQFILSSKKLLLSDSGFYLCAGGGGETQYFGPGTRLLVL.

The chain recombines TRBV29-1 with TRBJ2-3, with TRBD1 as a possible D gene (6 bases). The CDR3 has 13 residues. Trimming pared 4 bases from V and 2 bases from J, leaving 10 bases between. From germline, CDR1 is SQVTM and CDR2 ANQGSEA. Written as DNA, the CDR3 is TGCAGCGTTGCACAGGGTATCACAGATACGCAGTATTTT. Encoded protein: CSVAQGITDTQYF.

The chain employs TRBV9 and TRBJ2-1; 11 nucleotides match TRBD2. CDR1 SGDLS and CDR2 YYNGEE come from the germline V gene. J was trimmed by 2 bases and V by 0 bases; bases with no gene match: 10. The CDR3 is 19 residues long. CDR3 in amino acids: CASSVGLAGGLRAYNEQFF. The CDR3, as DNA: TGTGCCAGCAGCGTAGGGCTAGCGGGAGGACTCAGGGCCTACAATGAGCAGTTCTTC.

The chain is built from TRBV4-2 and TRBJ1-1, with 8 bases aligning to TRBD1. The V gene end was trimmed by 0 bases and the J gene end by 2 bases; junction bases not matched to a gene: 5. Germline CDR1 is LGHNA and CDR2 is YNFKEQ. This CDR3 contains 16 residues. The CDR3: CASSQEGRGPNTEAFF. CDR3 DNA sequence: TGTGCCAGCAGCCAAGAGGGCAGGGGGCCCAACACTGAAGCTTTCTTT.

The table lists this clone with a few counts. The chain uses TRBV9 and TRBJ2-3; TRBD2 agrees at 8 bases. This CDR3 region has 15 residues. Germline CDR1 SGDLS, CDR2 YYNGEE. J lost 4 bases, V lost 4 bases, and 8 bases had no gene match. The CDR3 is CASSFSGDSADTQYF. The CDR3 nucleotides read TGTGCCAGCAGCTTTAGCGGGGATAGCGCAGATACGCAGTATTTT.

This chain links TRBV9 with TRBJ2-3; 10 nucleotides match TRBD1. The CDR3 totals 15 residues. The junction had 6 bases not matched to a gene; V was cut back by 4 bases and J by 4 bases. In germline, CDR1 is SGDLS, CDR2 YYNGEE. The CDR3: CASSIRDRGADTQYF. CDR3 coding DNA: TGTGCCAGCAGCATCCGGGACAGGGGCGCAGATACGCAGTATTTT.

The rearrangement uses TRBV18 and TRBJ2-7; D may be TRBD1 (6 bases). V was cut by 6 bases and J by 1 base, with 16 bases left in between. Per germline, CDR1 KGHSH and CDR2 LQKENI. This CDR3 is 15 amino acids long. DNA for the CDR3: TGTGCCAGCTCGCCGGGACACGACCTTTCCTACGAGCAGTACTTC. Translating it yields CASSPGHDLSYEQYF.

The rearrangement joins TRBV4-3 to TRBJ1-2; TRBD1 aligns across 8 bases. J gave up 3 bases and V 4 bases, and 7 bases lay outside the gene matches. This CDR3 has 15 residues. Germline loops: CDR1 LGHNA, CDR2 YSLEER. This chain's CDR3 is CASSLNDRGDYGYTF. The CDR3 DNA sequence: TGCGCCAGCAGCCTAAATGACAGGGGAGACTATGGCTACACCTTC.

The CDR3 DNA sequence: TGTGCCAGCAGCCGTGACACAGGGATTTGGAATGAGCAGTTCTTC. It encodes CASSRDTGIWNEQFF. The chain has TRBV7-3 and TRBJ2-1, with D maybe TRBD1 (6 bases). Trimming shortened V by 5 bases and J by 7 bases, and 18 bases separated the two germline ends. Germline CDR1 is SGHTA and CDR2 is FQGTGA. This CDR3 comprises 15 residues. The whole variable domain, filled in from reference TRBV7-3 and TRBJ2-1, reads GAGVSQTPSNKVTEKGKYVELRCDPISGHTALYWYRQSLGQGPEFLIYFQGTGAADDSGLPNDRFFAVRPEGSVSTLKIQRTERGDSAVYLCASSRDTGIWNEQFFGPGTRLTVL.

The chain has TRBV2 and TRBJ2-3, with 11 positions matching TRBD2. Germline V gene lookup returns CDR1 SNHLY and CDR2 FYNNEI. V was pared by 6 bases and J by 5 bases, with 10 bases of the junction left unmatched. The CDR3 is 16 amino acids. Written as DNA, the CDR3 is TGTGCCAGCAGCGTTACTAGCGGGAGAGTAGTAGATACGCAGTATTTT. It is translated as CASSVTSGRVVDTQYF.

The chain has TRBV10-1 and TRBJ2-7; 10 positions agree with TRBD2. The germline V gene encodes CDR1 WNHNN and CDR2 SYGVQD (reference sequence). This CDR3 spans 15 amino acids. With 2 bases clipped from V and 0 bases from J, the junction kept 1 base outside the gene matches. CDR3 residues: CASSEGTSVSYEQYF. CDR3 in DNA: TGCGCCAGCAGTGAGGGGACTAGCGTCTCCTACGAGCAGTACTTC.

The chain has TRBV9 and TRBJ2-3; TRBD2 matches 10 bases. This CDR3 spans 16 amino acids. V lost 4 bases, J lost 4 bases, and 9 bases stayed unmatched. CDR1 is SGDLS, CDR2 YYNGEE, per germline. CDR3 coding DNA: TGTGCCAGCAGCCTCGGGCTAGCGGGAGCCGCAGATACGCAGTATTTT. It is translated as CASSLGLAGAADTQYF.

This CDR3 reads CASSFLAGGAETQYF. In nucleotides, the CDR3 is TGTGCCAGCAGTTTCCTAGCGGGGGGTGCAGAGACCCAGTACTTC. The V call is TRBV28, the J call TRBJ2-5, with 11 bases aligning to TRBD2. The CDR3 has 15 amino acids. Looked up from germline, CDR1 is MDHEN and CDR2 is SYDVKM. V shed 3 bases, J shed 4 bases, and the junction held 4 bases outside the gene matches.

The chain carries TRBV28 and TRBJ1-2, with 7 bases lining up with TRBD1. V gave up 5 bases and J gave up 4 bases; unmatched junction bases: 16. The CDR3 has 17 amino acids. CDR1 is MDHEN and CDR2 is SYDVKM in the germline V gene. The DNA for the CDR3 is TGTGCCAGCAGTCTAACTACCAGGGGACAGACGGGCTATGGCTACACCTTC. It is translated as CASSLTTRGQTGYGYTF.

This clone came up a few times. V and J are TRBV30 and TRBJ1-5; 11 positions agree with TRBD1. Germline CDR1 is GTSNPN and CDR2 is SVGIG (reference sequence). The CDR3 length is 14 residues. V shed 3 bases, J shed 6 bases, and the junction held 4 bases outside the gene matches. CDR3 residues: CAWRGQGGSQPQHF. The CDR3 DNA follows: TGTGCCTGGAGGGGACAGGGGGGGAGTCAGCCCCAGCATTTT. The full variable domain, its missing parts supplied by reference TRBV30 and TRBJ1-5, is SQTIHQWPATLVQPVGSPLSLECTVEGTSNPNLYWYRQAAGRGLQLLFYSVGIGQISSEVPQNLSASRPQDRQFILSSKKLLLSDSGFYLCAWRGQGGSQPQHFGDGTRLSIL.

The chain carries TRBV15 and TRBJ2-5; perhaps TRBD2 as D (5 bases). The CDR3 is made up of 15 amino acids. The germline CDR1 and CDR2 sequences are LNHNV and YYDKDF (reference sequence). Trimming took 0 bases from V and 3 from J, leaving 11 bases between them. DNA for the CDR3: TGTGCCACCAGCAGAGATTGGACTGCCGAAGAGACCCAGTACTTC. Encoded protein: CATSRDWTAEETQYF.